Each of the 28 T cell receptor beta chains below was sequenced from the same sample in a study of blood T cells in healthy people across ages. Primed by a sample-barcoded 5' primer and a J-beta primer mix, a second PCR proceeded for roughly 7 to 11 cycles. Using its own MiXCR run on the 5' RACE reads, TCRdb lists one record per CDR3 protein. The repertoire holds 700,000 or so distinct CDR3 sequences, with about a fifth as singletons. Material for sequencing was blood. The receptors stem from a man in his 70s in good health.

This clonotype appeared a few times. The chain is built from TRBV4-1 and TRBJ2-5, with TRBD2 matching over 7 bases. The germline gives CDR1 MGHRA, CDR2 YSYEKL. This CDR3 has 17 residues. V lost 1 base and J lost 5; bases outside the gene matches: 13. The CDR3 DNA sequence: TGCGCCAGCAGCCAAGGGGAGGGGACTAACCTTCTGGAGACCCAGTACTTC. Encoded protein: CASSQGEGTNLLETQYF.

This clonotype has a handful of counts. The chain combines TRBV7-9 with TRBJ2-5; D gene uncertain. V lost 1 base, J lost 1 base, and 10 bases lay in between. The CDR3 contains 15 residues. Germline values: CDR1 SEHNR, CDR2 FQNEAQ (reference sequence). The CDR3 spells CASSLGPGAQETQYF. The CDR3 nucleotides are TGTGCCAGCAGCTTAGGCCCAGGAGCCCAAGAGACCCAGTACTTC.

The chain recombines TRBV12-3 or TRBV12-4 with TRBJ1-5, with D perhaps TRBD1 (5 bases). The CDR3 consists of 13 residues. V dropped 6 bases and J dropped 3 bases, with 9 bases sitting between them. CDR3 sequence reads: CASRSGYNQPQHF. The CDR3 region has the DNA TGTGCCAGCAGGTCAGGGTACAATCAGCCCCAGCATTTT.

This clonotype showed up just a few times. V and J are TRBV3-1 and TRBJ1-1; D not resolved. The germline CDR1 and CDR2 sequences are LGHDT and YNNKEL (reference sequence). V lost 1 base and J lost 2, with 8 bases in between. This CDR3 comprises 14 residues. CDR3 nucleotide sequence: TGTGCCAGCAGCCAAGGACTGATAAACACTGAAGCTTTCTTT. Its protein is CASSQGLINTEAFF.

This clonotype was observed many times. The CDR3, as DNA: TGTGCCAGCAGTTTGGGCGGGGGGGCCGGAGATACGCAGTATTTT. Translating gives CASSLGGGAGDTQYF. V usage is TRBV12-3 or TRBV12-4 and J usage is TRBJ2-3; 9 bases line up with TRBD2. Trimming at V came to 3 bases and at J to 5 bases, leaving 6 bases not matched to a gene. The CDR3 sequence is 15 residues long.

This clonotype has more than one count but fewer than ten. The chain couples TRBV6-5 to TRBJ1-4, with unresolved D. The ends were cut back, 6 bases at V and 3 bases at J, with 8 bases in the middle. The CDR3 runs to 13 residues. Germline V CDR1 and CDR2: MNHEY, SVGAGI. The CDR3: CASRPAANEKLFF. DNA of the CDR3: TGTGCCAGCAGGCCCGCGGCTAATGAAAAACTGTTTTTT.

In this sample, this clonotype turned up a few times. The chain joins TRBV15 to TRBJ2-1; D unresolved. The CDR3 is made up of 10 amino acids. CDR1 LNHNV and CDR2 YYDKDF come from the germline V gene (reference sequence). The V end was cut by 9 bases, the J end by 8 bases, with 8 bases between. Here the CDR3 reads CATIRHEQFF. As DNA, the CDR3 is TGTGCCACGATAAGGCATGAGCAGTTCTTC.

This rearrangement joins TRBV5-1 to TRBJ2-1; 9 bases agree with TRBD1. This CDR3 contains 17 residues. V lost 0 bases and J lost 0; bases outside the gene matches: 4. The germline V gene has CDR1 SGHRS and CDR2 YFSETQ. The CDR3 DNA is TGCGCCAGCAGCTTGGCCAGACAGGGGGTCTCCTACAATGAGCAGTTCTTC. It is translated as CASSLARQGVSYNEQFF.

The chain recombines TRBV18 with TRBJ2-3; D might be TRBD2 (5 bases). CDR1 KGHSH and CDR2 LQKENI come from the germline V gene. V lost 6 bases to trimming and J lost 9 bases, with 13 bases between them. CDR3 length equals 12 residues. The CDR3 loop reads CASSPDFITQYF. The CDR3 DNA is TGTGCCAGCTCCCCGGACTTTATAACGCAGTATTTT.

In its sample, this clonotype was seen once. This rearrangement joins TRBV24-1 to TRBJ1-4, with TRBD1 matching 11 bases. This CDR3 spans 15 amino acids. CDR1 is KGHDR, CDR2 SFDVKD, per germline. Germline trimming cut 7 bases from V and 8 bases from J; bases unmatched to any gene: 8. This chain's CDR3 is CATSSEDRGHEKLFF. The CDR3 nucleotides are TGTGCCACCAGCAGCGAGGACAGGGGGCACGAAAAACTGTTTTTT.

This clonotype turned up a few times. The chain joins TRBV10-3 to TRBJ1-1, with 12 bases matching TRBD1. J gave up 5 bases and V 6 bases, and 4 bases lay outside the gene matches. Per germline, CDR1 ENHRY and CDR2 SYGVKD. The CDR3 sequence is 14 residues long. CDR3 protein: CAIRGQGALTEAFF. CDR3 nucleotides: TGTGCCATCAGGGGACAGGGGGCGCTTACTGAAGCTTTCTTT.

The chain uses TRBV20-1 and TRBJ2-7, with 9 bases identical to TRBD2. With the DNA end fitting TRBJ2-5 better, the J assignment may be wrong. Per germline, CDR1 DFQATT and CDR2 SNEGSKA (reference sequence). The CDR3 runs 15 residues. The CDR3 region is CSASKLAGFQETQYF. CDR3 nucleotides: TGCAGTGCTAGTAAACTAGCGGGTTTTCAAGAGACCCAGTACTTC.

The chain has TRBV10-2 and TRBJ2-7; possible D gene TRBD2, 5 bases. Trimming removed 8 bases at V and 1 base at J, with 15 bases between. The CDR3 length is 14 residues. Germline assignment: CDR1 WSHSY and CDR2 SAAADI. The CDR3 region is CASLRPEGSYEQYF. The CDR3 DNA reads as TGCGCCAGCTTACGCCCAGAGGGATCCTACGAGCAGTACTTC.

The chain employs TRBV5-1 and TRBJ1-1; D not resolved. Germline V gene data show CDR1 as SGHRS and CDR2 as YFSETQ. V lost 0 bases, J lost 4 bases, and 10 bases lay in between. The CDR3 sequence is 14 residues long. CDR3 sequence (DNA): TGCGCCAGCAGCTTGGACACTAGAGGCACTGAAGCTTTCTTT. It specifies CASSLDTRGTEAFF. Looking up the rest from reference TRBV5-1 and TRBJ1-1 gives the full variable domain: KAGVTQTPRYLIKTRGQQVTLSCSPISGHRSVSWYQQTPGQGLQFLFEYFSETQRNKGNFPGRFSGRQFSNSRSEMNVSTLELGDSALYLCASSLDTRGTEAFFGQGTRLTVV.

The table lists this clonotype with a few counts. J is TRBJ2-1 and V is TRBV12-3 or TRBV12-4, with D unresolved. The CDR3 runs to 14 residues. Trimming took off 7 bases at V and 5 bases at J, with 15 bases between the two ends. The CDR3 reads CASTLDVRNNEQFF. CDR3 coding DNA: TGTGCCAGCACCCTAGATGTGCGAAACAATGAGCAGTTCTTC.

CDR3 DNA sequence: TGTGCCAGCAGCCATAGCGGGGTCGGGGATACGCAGTATTTT. Protein: CASSHSGVGDTQYF. V gene TRBV3-1 combines with J gene TRBJ2-3; TRBD2 aligns across 8 bases. Losses at the gene ends were 3 bases for V and 6 bases for J; bases not matched to a gene: 5. The V gene's germline CDR1 is LGHDT and CDR2 YNNKEL (reference sequence). The CDR3 spans 14 residues.

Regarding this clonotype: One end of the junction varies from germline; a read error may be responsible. For the CDR3, the DNA is TGTGCCAGTAGTATGGCTAGCGGGAGCTACGATGAGCAGTTCTTC. Its translation is CASSMASGSYDEQFF. J is TRBJ2-1 and V is TRBV19, with TRBD2 identical over 10 bases. In germline, CDR1 is LNHDA, CDR2 SQIVND (reference sequence). This CDR3 is 15 amino acids long. The whole variable domain, remainder taken from reference TRBV19 and TRBJ2-1, is DGGITQSPKYLFRKEGQNVTLSCEQNLNHDAMYWYRQDPGQGLRLIYYSQIVNDFQKGDIAEGYSVSREKKESFPLTVTSAQKNPTAFYLCASSMASGSYDEQFFGPGTRLTVL.

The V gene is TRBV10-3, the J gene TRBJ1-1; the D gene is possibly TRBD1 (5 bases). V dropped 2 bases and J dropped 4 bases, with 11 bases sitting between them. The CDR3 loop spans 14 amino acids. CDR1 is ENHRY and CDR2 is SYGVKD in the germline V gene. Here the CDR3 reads CAISERGLSTEAFF. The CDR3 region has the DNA TGTGCCATCAGTGAGCGGGGACTCAGCACTGAAGCTTTCTTT.

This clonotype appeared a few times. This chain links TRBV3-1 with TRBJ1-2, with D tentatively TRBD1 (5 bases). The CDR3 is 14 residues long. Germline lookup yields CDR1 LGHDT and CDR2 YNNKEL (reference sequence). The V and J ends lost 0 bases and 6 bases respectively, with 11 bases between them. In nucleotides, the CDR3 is TGTGCCAGCAGCCAAGATATCAGGGTGGATGGCTACACCTTC. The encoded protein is CASSQDIRVDGYTF.

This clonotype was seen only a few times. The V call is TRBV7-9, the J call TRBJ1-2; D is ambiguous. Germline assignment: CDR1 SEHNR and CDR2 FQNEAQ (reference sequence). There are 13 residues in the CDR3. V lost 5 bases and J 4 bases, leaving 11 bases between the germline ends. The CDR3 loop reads CASSASSAYGYTF. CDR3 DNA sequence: TGTGCCAGCAGCGCTTCTTCGGCCTATGGCTACACCTTC.

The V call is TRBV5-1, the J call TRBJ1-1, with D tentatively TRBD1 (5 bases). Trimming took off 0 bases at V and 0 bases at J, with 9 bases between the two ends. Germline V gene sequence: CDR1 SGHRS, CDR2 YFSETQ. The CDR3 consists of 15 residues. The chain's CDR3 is CASSLDEGMNTEAFF. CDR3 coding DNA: TGCGCCAGCAGCTTGGATGAGGGGATGAACACTGAAGCTTTCTTT.

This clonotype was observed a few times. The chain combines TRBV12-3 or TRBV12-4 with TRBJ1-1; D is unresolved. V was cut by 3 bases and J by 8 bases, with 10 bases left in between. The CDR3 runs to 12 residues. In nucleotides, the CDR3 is TGTGCCAGCAGTTTCCTCCCTTTAGAAGCTTTCTTT. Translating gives CASSFLPLEAFF.

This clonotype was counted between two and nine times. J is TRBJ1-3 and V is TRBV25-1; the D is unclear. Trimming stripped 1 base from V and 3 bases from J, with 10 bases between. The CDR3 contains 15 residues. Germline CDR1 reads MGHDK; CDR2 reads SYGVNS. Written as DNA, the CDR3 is TGTGCCAGCAGTGAATGGCGCAGCTTTGGAAACACCATATATTTT. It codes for CASSEWRSFGNTIYF.

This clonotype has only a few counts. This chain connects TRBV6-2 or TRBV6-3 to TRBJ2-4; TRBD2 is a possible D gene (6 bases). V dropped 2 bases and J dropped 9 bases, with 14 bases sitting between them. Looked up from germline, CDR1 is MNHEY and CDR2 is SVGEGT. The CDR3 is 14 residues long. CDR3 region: CASSYLGTLGIQYF. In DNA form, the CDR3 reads TGTGCCAGCAGTTACCTTGGGACTCTCGGCATTCAGTACTTC.

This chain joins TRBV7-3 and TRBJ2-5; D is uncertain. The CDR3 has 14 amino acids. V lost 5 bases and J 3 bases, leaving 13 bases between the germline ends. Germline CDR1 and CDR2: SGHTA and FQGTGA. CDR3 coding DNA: TGTGCCAGCAGCCCAAATGGCGCTGAAGAGACCCAGTACTTC. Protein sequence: CASSPNGAEETQYF.

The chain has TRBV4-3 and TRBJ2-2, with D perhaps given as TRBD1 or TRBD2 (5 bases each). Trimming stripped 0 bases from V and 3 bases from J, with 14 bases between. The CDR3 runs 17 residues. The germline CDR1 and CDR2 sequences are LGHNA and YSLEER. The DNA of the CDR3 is TGCGCCAGCAGCCAAGAGATTGGGACGCCCTACACCGGGGAGCTGTTTTTT. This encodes CASSQEIGTPYTGELFF.

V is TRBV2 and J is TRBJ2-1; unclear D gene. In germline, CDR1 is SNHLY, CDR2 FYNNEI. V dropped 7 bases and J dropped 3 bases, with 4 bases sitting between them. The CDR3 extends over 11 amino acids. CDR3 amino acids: CASMVYNEQFF. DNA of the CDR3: TGTGCCAGCATGGTCTACAATGAGCAGTTCTTC. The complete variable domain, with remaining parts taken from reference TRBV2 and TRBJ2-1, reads EPEVTQTPSHQVTQMGQEVILRCVPISNHLYFYWYRQILGQKVEFLVSFYNNEISEKSEIFDDQFSVERPDGSNFTLKIRSTKLEDSAMYFCASMVYNEQFFGPGTRLTVL.

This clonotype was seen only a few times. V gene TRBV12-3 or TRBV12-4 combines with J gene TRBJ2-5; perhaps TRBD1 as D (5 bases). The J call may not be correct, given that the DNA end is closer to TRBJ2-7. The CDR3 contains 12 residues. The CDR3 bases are TGTGCCAGCAGTGACAGCTACTACGAGCAGTACTTC. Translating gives CASSDSYYEQYF.